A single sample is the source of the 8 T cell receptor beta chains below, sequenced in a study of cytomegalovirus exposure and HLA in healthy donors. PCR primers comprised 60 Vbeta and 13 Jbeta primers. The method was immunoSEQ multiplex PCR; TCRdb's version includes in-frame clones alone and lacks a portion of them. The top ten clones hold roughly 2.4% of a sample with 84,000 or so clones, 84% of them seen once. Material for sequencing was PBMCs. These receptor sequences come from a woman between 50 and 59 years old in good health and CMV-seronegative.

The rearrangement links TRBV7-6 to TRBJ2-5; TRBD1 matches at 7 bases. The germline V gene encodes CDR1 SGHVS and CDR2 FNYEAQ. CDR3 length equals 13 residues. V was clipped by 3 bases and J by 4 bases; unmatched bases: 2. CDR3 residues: CASSFGTVETQYF. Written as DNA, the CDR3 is TGTGCCAGCAGCTTCGGGACAGTAGAGACCCAGTACTTC.

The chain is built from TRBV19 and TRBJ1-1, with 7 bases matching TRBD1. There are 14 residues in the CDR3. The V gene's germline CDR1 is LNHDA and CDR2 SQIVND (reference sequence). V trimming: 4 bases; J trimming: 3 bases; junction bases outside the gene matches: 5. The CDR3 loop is CASSTITGDTEAFF. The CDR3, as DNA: TGTGCCAGTAGTACGATCACAGGGGACACTGAAGCTTTCTTT.

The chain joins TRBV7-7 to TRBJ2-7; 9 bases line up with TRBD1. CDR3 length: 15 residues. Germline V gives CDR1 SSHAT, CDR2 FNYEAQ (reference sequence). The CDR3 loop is CASSLTTYRGREQYV. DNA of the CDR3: TGTGCTAGCAGCTTAACCACATACAGGGGGCGCGAGCAGTACGTC.

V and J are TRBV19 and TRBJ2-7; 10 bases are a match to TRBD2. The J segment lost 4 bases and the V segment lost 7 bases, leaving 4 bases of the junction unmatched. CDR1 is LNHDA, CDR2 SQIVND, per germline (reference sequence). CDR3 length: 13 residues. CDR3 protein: CASKTSGSYEQYF. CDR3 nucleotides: TGTGCCAGTAAGACTAGCGGGTCTTACGAGCAGTACTTC.

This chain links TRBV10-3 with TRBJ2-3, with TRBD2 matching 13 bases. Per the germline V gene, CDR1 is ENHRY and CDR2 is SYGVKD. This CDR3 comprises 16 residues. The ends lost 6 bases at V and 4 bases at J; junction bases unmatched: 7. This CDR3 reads CAIRDGTSGKADTQYF. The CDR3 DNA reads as TGTGCCATCAGGGACGGGACTAGCGGGAAGGCAGATACGCAGTATTTT.

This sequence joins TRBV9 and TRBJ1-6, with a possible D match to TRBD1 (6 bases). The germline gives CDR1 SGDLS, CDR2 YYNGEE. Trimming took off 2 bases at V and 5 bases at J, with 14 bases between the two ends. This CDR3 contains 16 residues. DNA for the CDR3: TGTGCCAGCAGCGTGGACAGTTCCGGTAATAATTCACCCCTCCACTTT. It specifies CASSVDSSGNNSPLHF.

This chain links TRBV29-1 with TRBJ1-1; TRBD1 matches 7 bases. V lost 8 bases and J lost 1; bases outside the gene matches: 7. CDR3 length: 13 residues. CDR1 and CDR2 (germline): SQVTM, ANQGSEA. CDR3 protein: CSSRTGQNTEAFF. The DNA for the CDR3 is TGCAGCTCCAGGACAGGACAGAACACTGAAGCTTTCTTT.

CDR3: CASSFPYGLAGDSDTQYF. In nucleotides, the CDR3 is TGTGCCAGCAGTTTCCCATACGGTCTAGCGGGAGATTCGGATACGCAGTATTTT. The rearrangement uses TRBV28 and TRBJ2-3, with 10 positions matching TRBD2. V was clipped by 3 bases and J by 6 bases; unmatched bases: 15. Looked up from germline, CDR1 is MDHEN and CDR2 is SYDVKM. This CDR3 is built from 18 residues.